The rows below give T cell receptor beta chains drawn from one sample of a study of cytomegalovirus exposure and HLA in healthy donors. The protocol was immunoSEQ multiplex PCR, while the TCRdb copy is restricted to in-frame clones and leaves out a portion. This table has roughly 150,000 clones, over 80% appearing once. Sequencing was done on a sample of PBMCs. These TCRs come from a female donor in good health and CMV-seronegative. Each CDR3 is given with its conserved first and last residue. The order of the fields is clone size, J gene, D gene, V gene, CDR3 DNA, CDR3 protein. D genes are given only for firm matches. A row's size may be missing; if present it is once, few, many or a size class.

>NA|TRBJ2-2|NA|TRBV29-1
TGCAGCGTTGACGACAGTACGAACACCGGGGAGCTGTTTTTT
CSVDDSTNTGELFF
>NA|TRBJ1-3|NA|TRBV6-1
TGTGCCAGCAGCGGGGACTACACCATATATTTT
CASSGDYTIYF
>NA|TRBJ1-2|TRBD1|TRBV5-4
TGTGCCAGCAGCTTGGAGGAGGGGACAGGGGCTGGCTACACCTTC
CASSLEEGTGAGYTF
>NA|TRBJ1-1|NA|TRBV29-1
TGCAGCGCTCGCGAGGGAGTAATGGTGGCTTTCTTT
CSAREGVMVAFF
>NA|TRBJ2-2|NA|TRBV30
TGTGCCGGCGGGGGCTTGGGGGAGCTGTTTTTT
CAGGGLGELFF
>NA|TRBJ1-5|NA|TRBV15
TGTGCCACCAGCAGAGATCTAAAGGGAGATCAGCCCCAGCATTTT
CATSRDLKGDQPQHF
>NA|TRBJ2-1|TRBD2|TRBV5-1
TGCGCCAGCAGCTCGACTAGCGGGAGGGCCAACAATGAGCAGTTCTTC
CASSSTSGRANNEQFF
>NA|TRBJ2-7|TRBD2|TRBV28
TGTGCCAGCAGTTCTCGGACTAGCGGGAGAAGCGAGCAGTACTTC
CASSSRTSGRSEQYF
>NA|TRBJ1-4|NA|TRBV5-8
TGTGCCAGCAGCTCCTGGGGAAGGGGGACCGAAAAACTGTTTTTT
CASSSWGRGTEKLFF
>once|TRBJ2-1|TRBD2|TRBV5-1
TGCGCCAGCAGCTTGAGGGAGGTGGCGGGAGGCTCCTACAATGAGCAGTTCTTC
CASSLREVAGGSYNEQFF
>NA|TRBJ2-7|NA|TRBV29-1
TGCAGCGCATCGACAGCAAATGAACCCTACGAGCAGTACTTC
CSASTANEPYEQYF
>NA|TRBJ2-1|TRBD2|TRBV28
TGTGCCAGCAGTTTGTTGACTAGCGGGAGGGGAAATGAGCAGTTCTTC
CASSLLTSGRGNEQFF
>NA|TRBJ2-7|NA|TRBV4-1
TGCGCCAGCAGCCAAGGGGTAGCGGACTCCTACGAGCAGTACTTC
CASSQGVADSYEQYF
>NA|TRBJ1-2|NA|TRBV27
TGTGCCAGCAGGGAGACAGGAGGAAGAGACTATGGCTACACCTTC
CASRETGGRDYGYTF
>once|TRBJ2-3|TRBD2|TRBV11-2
TGTGCCAGCAGCTTAGAAAGGCTAGCGGGAGCCGATACGCAGTATTTT
CASSLERLAGADTQYF
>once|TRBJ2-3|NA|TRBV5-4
TGTGCCAGCAGCTTGGCCCGGGAAGGGCGCACAGATACGCAGTATTTT
CASSLAREGRTDTQYF
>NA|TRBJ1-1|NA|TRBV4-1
TGCGCCAGCAGCCAAGAAGGGGGGGGTAACACTGAAGCTTTCTTT
CASSQEGGGNTEAFF
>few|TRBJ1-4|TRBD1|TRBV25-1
TGTGCCAGCGGGACAGACACAACTAATGAAAAACTGTTTTTT
CASGTDTTNEKLFF
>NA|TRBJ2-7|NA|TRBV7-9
TGTGCCAGCAGCTCCAAGGGGTCTGACGAGCAGTACTTC
CASSSKGSDEQYF
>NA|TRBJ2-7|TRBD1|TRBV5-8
TGTGCCAGCAGCTCCGGGACAGGAGTCTACGAGCAGTACTTC
CASSSGTGVYEQYF
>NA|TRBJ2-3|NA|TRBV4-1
TGCGCCAGCAGCCGTCCGCAGGGCCTTAAGCCGGATACGCAGTATTTT
CASSRPQGLKPDTQYF
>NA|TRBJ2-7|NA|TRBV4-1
TGCGCCAGCAGCCAAGGAGTCGTTTCCGGGGTTGAGCAGTACTTC
CASSQGVVSGVEQYF
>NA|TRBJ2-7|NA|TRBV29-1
TGCAGCGTTGAGGACAGAACTAAGAGCTCCTACGAGCAGTACTTC
CSVEDRTKSSYEQYF
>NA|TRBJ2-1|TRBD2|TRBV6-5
TGTGCCAGCAGTTACCGCGCGGGAGAATCCTACAATGAGCAGTTCTTC
CASSYRAGESYNEQFF
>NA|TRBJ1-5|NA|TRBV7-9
TGTGCCAGCAGCCCAGAGGCTACGAATCAGCCCCAGCATTTT
CASSPEATNQPQHF